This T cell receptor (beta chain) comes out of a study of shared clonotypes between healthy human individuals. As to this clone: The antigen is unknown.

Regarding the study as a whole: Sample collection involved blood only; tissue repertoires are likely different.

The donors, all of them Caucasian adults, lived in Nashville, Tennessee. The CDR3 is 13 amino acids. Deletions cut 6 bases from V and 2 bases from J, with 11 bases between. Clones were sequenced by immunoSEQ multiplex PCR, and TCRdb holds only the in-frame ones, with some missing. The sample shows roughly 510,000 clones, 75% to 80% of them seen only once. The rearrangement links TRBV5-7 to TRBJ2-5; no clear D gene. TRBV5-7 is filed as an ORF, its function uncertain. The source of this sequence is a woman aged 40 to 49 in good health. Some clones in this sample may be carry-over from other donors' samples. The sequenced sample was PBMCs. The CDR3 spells CASTTDGQETQYF. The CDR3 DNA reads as TGTGCCAGCACCACTGACGGTCAAGAGACCCAGTACTTC.